This is a list of T cell receptor beta chains from one sample in a study of graft-versus-host responses after intestinal transplantation. Measured with immunoSEQ multiplex PCR; TCRdb has only the in-frame clones, and not every one. The table has just under 90,000 clones, 80% to 85% seen once; the top ten hold about a sixth. No antigens are known for them. Sequencing used unstimulated CD8+ T cells sorted from spleen or lymph node cells, obtained before intestinal transplant. These receptors were collected from a human donor who received an intestinal transplant. Each CDR3 is given with its conserved first and last residue. Fields, in order: D gene, clone size, V gene, J gene, CDR3 protein, CDR3 DNA. A D gene is named only where the DNA matches it firmly. Clone sizes are given selectively: once, few, many, or a class where the clone is expanded.

d_call: .
clone_size: .
v_call: TRBV21-1
j_call: TRBJ2-3
cdr3_aa: CASPGEGLAGVIDTQYF
cdr3_nt: TGTGCCAGTCCAGGAGAGGGACTAGCGGGGGTTATAGATACGCAGTATTTT

d_call: .
clone_size: .
v_call: TRBV28
j_call: TRBJ2-7
cdr3_aa: CASSLCKDLQGRSSYEQYF
cdr3_nt: TGTGCCAGCAGTTTATGTAAGGACCTACAGGGCCGTTCCTCCTACGAGCAGTACTTC

d_call: TRBD1
clone_size: .
v_call: TRBV9
j_call: TRBJ1-1
cdr3_aa: CASSASPGGYGSTEAFF
cdr3_nt: TGTGCCAGCAGCGCCTCCCCAGGGGGGTACGGGAGCACTGAAGCTTTCTTT

d_call: .
clone_size: .
v_call: TRBV5-1
j_call: TRBJ1-2
cdr3_aa: CASRFLPNYGYTF
cdr3_nt: TGCGCCAGCAGATTTCTCCCTAACTATGGCTACACCTTC

d_call: TRBD1
clone_size: .
v_call: TRBV5-1
j_call: TRBJ2-7
cdr3_aa: CASSLPGQESYEQYF
cdr3_nt: TGCGCCAGCAGCTTACCGGGACAGGAGTCCTACGAGCAGTACTTC

d_call: .
clone_size: .
v_call: TRBV6-5
j_call: TRBJ2-3
cdr3_aa: CASNEGGADTQYF
cdr3_nt: TGTGCCAGCAACGAGGGGGGCGCAGATACGCAGTATTTT

d_call: TRBD2
clone_size: .
v_call: TRBV10-2
j_call: TRBJ2-1
cdr3_aa: CATASGSSYNEQFF
cdr3_nt: TGCGCCACAGCTAGCGGGAGCTCCTACAATGAGCAGTTCTTC

d_call: .
clone_size: .
v_call: TRBV4-1
j_call: TRBJ1-5
cdr3_aa: CASSQEEAALGQPQHF
cdr3_nt: TGCGCCAGCAGCCAGGAGGAGGCCGCTTTGGGTCAGCCCCAGCATTTT

d_call: .
clone_size: .
v_call: TRBV15
j_call: TRBJ2-4
cdr3_aa: CATSRDRSRDLAKNIQYF
cdr3_nt: TGTGCCACCAGCAGAGATCGGTCGAGGGACCTAGCCAAAAACATTCAGTACTTC

d_call: .
clone_size: .
v_call: TRBV9
j_call: TRBJ2-7
cdr3_aa: CASSEDPSYEQYF
cdr3_nt: TGTGCCAGCAGCGAAGACCCCTCCTACGAGCAGTACTTC

d_call: .
clone_size: .
v_call: TRBV6-6
j_call: TRBJ2-7
cdr3_aa: CASSLVFYEQYF
cdr3_nt: TGTGCCAGCAGTTTGGTATTCTACGAGCAGTACTTC

d_call: .
clone_size: .
v_call: TRBV7-6
j_call: TRBJ2-7
cdr3_aa: CASSLAGGPRLSSYEQYF
cdr3_nt: TGTGCCAGCAGCTTAGCGGGGGGGCCGCGACTGAGCTCCTACGAGCAGTACTTC

d_call: .
clone_size: once
v_call: TRBV7-2
j_call: TRBJ1-2
cdr3_aa: CASSSRELNPNYGYTF
cdr3_nt: TGTGCCAGCAGCTCCAGGGAATTGAACCCCAACTATGGCTACACCTTC

d_call: .
clone_size: .
v_call: TRBV4-2
j_call: TRBJ2-7
cdr3_aa: CASSSRGPGHYSYEQYF
cdr3_nt: TGTGCCAGCAGCTCAAGGGGACCGGGACATTACTCCTACGAGCAGTACTTC

d_call: TRBD2
clone_size: .
v_call: TRBV10-3
j_call: TRBJ2-1
cdr3_aa: CAISSSGTPKDEQFF
cdr3_nt: TGTGCCATCAGCTCTAGCGGGACCCCAAAGGATGAGCAGTTCTTC

d_call: TRBD2
clone_size: .
v_call: TRBV6-5
j_call: TRBJ2-1
cdr3_aa: CASRRLAGLGEQFF
cdr3_nt: TGTGCCAGCAGGCGGCTAGCGGGTCTCGGTGAGCAGTTCTTC

d_call: .
clone_size: .
v_call: TRBV7-2
j_call: TRBJ1-4
cdr3_aa: CASSTTGLRGEKLFF
cdr3_nt: TGTGCCAGCAGCACCACAGGGTTACGCGGAGAAAAACTGTTTTTT

d_call: .
clone_size: .
v_call: TRBV20-1
j_call: TRBJ2-1
cdr3_aa: CSIFLENEQFF
cdr3_nt: TGCAGCATCTTTTTGGAAAATGAGCAGTTCTTC

d_call: .
clone_size: once
v_call: TRBV13
j_call: TRBJ2-1
cdr3_aa: CASQFGYNEQFF
cdr3_nt: TGTGCCAGCCAATTTGGGTACAATGAGCAGTTCTTC

d_call: .
clone_size: .
v_call: TRBV6-5
j_call: TRBJ1-5
cdr3_aa: CASSYEGESNQPQHF
cdr3_nt: TGTGCCAGCAGTTACGAGGGGGAGAGCAATCAGCCCCAGCATTTT

d_call: .
clone_size: few
v_call: TRBV6-5
j_call: TRBJ2-7
cdr3_aa: CASSSSAYEQYF
cdr3_nt: TGTGCCAGCAGTTCCAGCGCCTACGAGCAGTACTTC

d_call: .
clone_size: .
v_call: TRBV30
j_call: TRBJ2-3
cdr3_aa: CAWNGSPDTQYF
cdr3_nt: TGTGCCTGGAACGGGAGCCCAGATACGCAGTATTTT

d_call: .
clone_size: .
v_call: TRBV28
j_call: TRBJ2-7
cdr3_aa: CASSPLANDFYEQYF
cdr3_nt: TGTGCCAGCAGCCCGCTCGCTAACGATTTCTACGAGCAGTACTTC

d_call: .
clone_size: .
v_call: TRBV25-1
j_call: TRBJ1-4
cdr3_aa: CASSDPPRGPNEKLFF
cdr3_nt: TGTGCCAGCAGTGACCCGCCCAGGGGACCTAATGAAAAACTGTTTTTT

d_call: .
clone_size: few
v_call: TRBV6-5
j_call: TRBJ2-7
cdr3_aa: CASSYSMGGTYEQYF
cdr3_nt: TGTGCCAGCAGTTACTCGATGGGGGGAACGTACGAGCAGTACTTC

d_call: TRBD2
clone_size: once
v_call: TRBV6-1
j_call: TRBJ2-5
cdr3_aa: CASSGTSGVQETQYF
cdr3_nt: TGTGCCAGCAGTGGGACTAGCGGGGTCCAAGAGACCCAGTACTTC

d_call: TRBD1
clone_size: .
v_call: TRBV5-1
j_call: TRBJ1-4
cdr3_aa: CASSQAGDSLEKLFF
cdr3_nt: TGTGCCAGCAGCCAAGCGGGGGACAGTTTGGAAAAACTGTTTTTT

d_call: .
clone_size: .
v_call: TRBV9
j_call: TRBJ1-1
cdr3_aa: CASSVIGGAEAFF
cdr3_nt: TGTGCCAGCAGCGTCATTGGGGGTGCTGAAGCTTTCTTT

d_call: TRBD1
clone_size: .
v_call: TRBV5-6
j_call: TRBJ2-7
cdr3_aa: CASSLERGRPYEQYF
cdr3_nt: TGTGCCAGCAGCTTGGAAAGGGGGCGCCCCTACGAGCAGTACTTC

d_call: .
clone_size: .
v_call: TRBV6-5
j_call: TRBJ2-7
cdr3_aa: CASQSRGGSSYEQYF
cdr3_nt: TGTGCCAGCCAGTCTAGGGGGGGGAGTAGTTACGAGCAGTACTTC

d_call: .
clone_size: .
v_call: TRBV5-3
j_call: TRBJ1-5
cdr3_aa: CARNQPQHF
cdr3_nt: TGTGCCAGGAATCAGCCCCAGCATTTT

d_call: .
clone_size: once
v_call: TRBV6-6
j_call: TRBJ2-2
cdr3_aa: CASSTENTGELFF
cdr3_nt: TGTGCCAGCAGTACGGAGAACACCGGGGAGCTGTTTTTT

d_call: .
clone_size: .
v_call: TRBV27
j_call: TRBJ2-5
cdr3_aa: CASSLWGGEQETQYF
cdr3_nt: TGTGCCAGCAGTTTATGGGGCGGAGAACAAGAGACCCAGTACTTC

d_call: .
clone_size: .
v_call: TRBV4-1
j_call: TRBJ2-6
cdr3_aa: CASRPDGAGANVLTF
cdr3_nt: TGCGCCAGCCGGCCAGACGGGGCTGGGGCCAACGTCCTGACTTTC

d_call: TRBD2
clone_size: .
v_call: TRBV27
j_call: TRBJ2-3
cdr3_aa: CASSLSVPGLAGTDTQYF
cdr3_nt: TGTGCCAGCAGTCTCAGCGTACCGGGACTAGCGGGCACAGATACGCAGTATTTT

d_call: TRBD2
clone_size: .
v_call: TRBV5-1
j_call: TRBJ2-2
cdr3_aa: CASSLWGGSVTGELFF
cdr3_nt: TGCGCCAGCAGCTTGTGGGGCGGGAGCGTAACCGGGGAGCTGTTTTTT

d_call: .
clone_size: .
v_call: TRBV27
j_call: TRBJ2-1
cdr3_aa: CATLPGPGIGEQFF
cdr3_nt: TGTGCCACTCTCCCGGGACCGGGCATTGGAGAGCAGTTCTTC

d_call: .
clone_size: .
v_call: TRBV11-2
j_call: TRBJ2-3
cdr3_aa: CASNLLGGSFTDTQYF
cdr3_nt: TGTGCCAGCAACCTCCTCGGCGGCAGCTTCACAGATACGCAGTATTTT

d_call: .
clone_size: once
v_call: TRBV21-1
j_call: TRBJ2-5
cdr3_aa: CASNQGTQETQYF
cdr3_nt: TGTGCCAGCAATCAGGGGACCCAAGAGACCCAGTACTTC

d_call: .
clone_size: .
v_call: TRBV6-6
j_call: TRBJ2-7
cdr3_aa: CASSSSAYEQYF
cdr3_nt: TGTGCCAGCAGTTCCAGCGCCTACGAGCAGTACTTC

d_call: .
clone_size: few
v_call: TRBV2
j_call: TRBJ1-1
cdr3_aa: CASPRGVRTEAFF
cdr3_nt: TGTGCCAGTCCGAGGGGGGTGCGAACTGAAGCTTTCTTT

d_call: .
clone_size: .
v_call: TRBV27
j_call: TRBJ1-3
cdr3_aa: CASRNWAWTDVRGNTIYF
cdr3_nt: TGTGCCAGCAGAAATTGGGCCTGGACAGACGTGAGGGGAAACACCATATATTTT

d_call: TRBD2
clone_size: .
v_call: TRBV6-1
j_call: TRBJ2-5
cdr3_aa: CASSEGDEWGGETQYF
cdr3_nt: TGTGCCAGCAGTGAAGGGGATGAATGGGGGGGGGAGACCCAGTACTTC

d_call: .
clone_size: .
v_call: TRBV6-6
j_call: TRBJ1-5
cdr3_aa: CASRSGHSNQPQHF
cdr3_nt: TGTGCCAGCAGGTCAGGGCACTCCAATCAGCCCCAGCATTTT

d_call: .
clone_size: .
v_call: TRBV9
j_call: TRBJ2-3
cdr3_aa: CASSPHGGERSDTQYF
cdr3_nt: TGTGCCAGCAGCCCGCACGGGGGAGAGAGGTCAGATACGCAGTATTTT